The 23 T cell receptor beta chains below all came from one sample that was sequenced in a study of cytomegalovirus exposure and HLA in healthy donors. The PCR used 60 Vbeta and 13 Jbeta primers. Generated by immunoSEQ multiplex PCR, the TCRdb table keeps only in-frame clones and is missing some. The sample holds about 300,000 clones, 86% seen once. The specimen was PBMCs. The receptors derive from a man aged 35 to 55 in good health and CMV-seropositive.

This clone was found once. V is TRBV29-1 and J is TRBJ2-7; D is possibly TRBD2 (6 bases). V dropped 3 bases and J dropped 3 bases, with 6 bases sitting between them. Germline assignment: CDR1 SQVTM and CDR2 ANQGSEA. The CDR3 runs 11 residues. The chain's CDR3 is CSVEGLYEQYF. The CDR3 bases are TGCAGCGTTGAGGGACTCTACGAGCAGTACTTC.

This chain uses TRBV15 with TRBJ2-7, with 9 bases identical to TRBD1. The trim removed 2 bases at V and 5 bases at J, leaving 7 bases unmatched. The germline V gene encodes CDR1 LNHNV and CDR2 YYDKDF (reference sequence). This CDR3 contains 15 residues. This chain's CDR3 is CATSRPLRDRDEQYF. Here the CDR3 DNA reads TGTGCCACCAGCAGACCGCTCCGGGACAGGGACGAGCAGTACTTC. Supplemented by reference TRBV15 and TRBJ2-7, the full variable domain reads DAMVIQNPRYQVTQFGKPVTLSCSQTLNHNVMYWYQQKSSQAPKLLFHYYDKDFNNEADTPDNFQSRRPNTSFCFLDIRSPGLGDTAMYLCATSRPLRDRDEQYFGPGTRLTVT.

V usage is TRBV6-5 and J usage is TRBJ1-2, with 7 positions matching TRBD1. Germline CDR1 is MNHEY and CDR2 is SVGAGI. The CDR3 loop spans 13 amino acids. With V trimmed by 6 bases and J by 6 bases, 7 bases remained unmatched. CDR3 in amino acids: CASRLGGANGYTF. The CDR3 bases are TGTGCCAGCAGACTAGGGGGCGCAAATGGCTACACCTTC.

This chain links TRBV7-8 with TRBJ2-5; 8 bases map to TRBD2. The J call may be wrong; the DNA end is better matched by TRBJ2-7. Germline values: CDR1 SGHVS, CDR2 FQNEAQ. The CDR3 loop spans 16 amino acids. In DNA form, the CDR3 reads TGTGCCAGCAGCCGTACTATGCGGGAGGTCGCCTACGAGCAGTACTTC. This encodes CASSRTMREVAYEQYF.

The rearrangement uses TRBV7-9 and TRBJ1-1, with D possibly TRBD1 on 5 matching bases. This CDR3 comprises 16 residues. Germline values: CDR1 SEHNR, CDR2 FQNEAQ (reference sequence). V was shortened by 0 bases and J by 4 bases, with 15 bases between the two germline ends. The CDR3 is CASSLAGGTVITEAFF. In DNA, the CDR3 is TGTGCCAGCAGCTTAGCGGGGGGTACTGTGATCACTGAAGCTTTCTTT.

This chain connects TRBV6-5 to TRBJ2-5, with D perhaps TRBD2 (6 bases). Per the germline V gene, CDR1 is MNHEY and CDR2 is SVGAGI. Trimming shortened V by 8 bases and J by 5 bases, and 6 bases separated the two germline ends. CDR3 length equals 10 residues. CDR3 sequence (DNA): TGTGCCAGCGGGAGGGAGACCCAGTACTTC. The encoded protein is CASGRETQYF.

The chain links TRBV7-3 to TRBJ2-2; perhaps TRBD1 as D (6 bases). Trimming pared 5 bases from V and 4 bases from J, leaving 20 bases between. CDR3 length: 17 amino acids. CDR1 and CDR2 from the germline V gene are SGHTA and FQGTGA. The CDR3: CASSRHAGVGATGELFF. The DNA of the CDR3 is TGTGCCAGCAGCCGTCACGCAGGGGTGGGTGCCACCGGGGAGCTGTTTTTT.

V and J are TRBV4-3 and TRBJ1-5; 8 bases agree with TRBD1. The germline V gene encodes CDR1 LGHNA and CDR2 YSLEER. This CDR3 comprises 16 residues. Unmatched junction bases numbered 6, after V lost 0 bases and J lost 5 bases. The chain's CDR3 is CASSQDPGQGYQPQHF. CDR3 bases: TGCGCCAGCAGCCAAGACCCCGGACAGGGTTATCAGCCCCAGCATTTT.

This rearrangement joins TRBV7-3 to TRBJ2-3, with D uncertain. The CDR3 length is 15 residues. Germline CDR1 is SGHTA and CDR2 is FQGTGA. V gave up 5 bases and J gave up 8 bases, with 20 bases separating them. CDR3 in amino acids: CASSPSSLVSGTQYF. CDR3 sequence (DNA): TGTGCCAGCAGCCCAAGCAGTTTAGTTTCGGGTACGCAGTATTTT.

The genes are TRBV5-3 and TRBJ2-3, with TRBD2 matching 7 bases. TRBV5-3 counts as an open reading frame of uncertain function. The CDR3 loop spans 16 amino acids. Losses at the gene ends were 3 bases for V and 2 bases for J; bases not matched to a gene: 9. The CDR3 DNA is TGTGCCAGAAGCTGGTTAGCGGGTTTCCCCACAGATACGCAGTATTTT. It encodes CARSWLAGFPTDTQYF.

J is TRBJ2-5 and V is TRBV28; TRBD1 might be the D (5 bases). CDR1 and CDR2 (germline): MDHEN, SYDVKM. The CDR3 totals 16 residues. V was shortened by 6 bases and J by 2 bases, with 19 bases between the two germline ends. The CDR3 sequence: CASSYFRRQSQETQYF. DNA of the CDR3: TGTGCCAGCAGCTATTTCCGTAGACAGTCGCAAGAGACCCAGTACTTC.

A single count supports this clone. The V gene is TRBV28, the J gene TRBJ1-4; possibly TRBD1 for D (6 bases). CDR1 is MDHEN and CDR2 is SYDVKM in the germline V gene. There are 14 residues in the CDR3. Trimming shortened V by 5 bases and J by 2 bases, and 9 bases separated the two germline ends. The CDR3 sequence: CASSRGHTNEKLFF. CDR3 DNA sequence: TGTGCCAGCAGTAGGGGACACACTAATGAAAAACTGTTTTTT.

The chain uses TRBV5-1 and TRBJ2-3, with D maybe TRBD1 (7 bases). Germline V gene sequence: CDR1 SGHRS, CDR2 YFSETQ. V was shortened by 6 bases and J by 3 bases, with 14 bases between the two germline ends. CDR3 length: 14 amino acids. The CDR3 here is CASNRQGGTDTQYF. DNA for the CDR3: TGCGCCAGCAACCGACAGGGAGGAACAGATACGCAGTATTTT.

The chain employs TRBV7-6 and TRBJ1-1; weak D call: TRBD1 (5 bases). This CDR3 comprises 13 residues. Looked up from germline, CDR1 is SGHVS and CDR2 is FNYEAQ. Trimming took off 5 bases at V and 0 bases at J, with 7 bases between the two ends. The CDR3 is CASSVTVNTEAFF. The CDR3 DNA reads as TGTGCCAGCAGCGTGACAGTGAACACTGAAGCTTTCTTT.

The CDR3 DNA reads as TGTGCCAGCCCGACGGGGGAGACCCAGTACTTC. Translation gives CASPTGETQYF. The chain uses TRBV6-1 and TRBJ2-5; a possible D gene is TRBD2 (5 bases). This CDR3 comprises 11 residues. Germline CDR1 is MNHNS and CDR2 is SASEGT. Trimming removed 8 bases from V and 5 bases from J, with 9 bases in between.

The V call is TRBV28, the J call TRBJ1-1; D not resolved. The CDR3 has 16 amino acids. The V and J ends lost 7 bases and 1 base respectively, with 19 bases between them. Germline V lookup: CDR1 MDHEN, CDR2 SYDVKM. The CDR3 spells CASTGERRLRNTEAFF. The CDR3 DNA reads TGTGCCAGCACCGGTGAACGCAGGCTTAGGAACACTGAAGCTTTCTTT.

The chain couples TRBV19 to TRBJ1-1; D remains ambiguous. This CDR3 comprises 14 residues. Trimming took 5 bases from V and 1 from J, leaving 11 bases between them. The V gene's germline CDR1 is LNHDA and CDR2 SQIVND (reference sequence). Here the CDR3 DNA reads TGTGCCAGTAGTTGGGCAGCCCCGAACACTGAAGCTTTCTTT. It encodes CASSWAAPNTEAFF. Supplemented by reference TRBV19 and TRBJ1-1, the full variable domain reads DGGITQSPKYLFRKEGQNVTLSCEQNLNHDAMYWYRQDPGQGLRLIYYSQIVNDFQKGDIAEGYSVSREKKESFPLTVTSAQKNPTAFYLCASSWAAPNTEAFFGQGTRLTVV.

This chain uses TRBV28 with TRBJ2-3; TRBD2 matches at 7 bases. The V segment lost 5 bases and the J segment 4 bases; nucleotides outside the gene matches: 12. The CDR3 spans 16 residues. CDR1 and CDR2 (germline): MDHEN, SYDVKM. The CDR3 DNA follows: TGTGCCAGCAGTGACCCTTTGGCGGGAGCCGCAGATACGCAGTATTTT. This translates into CASSDPLAGAADTQYF.

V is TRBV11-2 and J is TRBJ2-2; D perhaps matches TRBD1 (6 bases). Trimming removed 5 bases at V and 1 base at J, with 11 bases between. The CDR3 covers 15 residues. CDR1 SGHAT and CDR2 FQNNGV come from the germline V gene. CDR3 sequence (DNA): TGTGCCAGCAGCCGGAACAGGGTGAACACCGGGGAGCTGTTTTTT. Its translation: CASSRNRVNTGELFF.

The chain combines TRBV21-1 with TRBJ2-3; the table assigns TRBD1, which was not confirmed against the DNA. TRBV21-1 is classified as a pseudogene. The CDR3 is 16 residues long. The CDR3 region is CASRIPTGLMGDTQYF. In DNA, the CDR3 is TGTGCCAGCAGAATCCCGACAGGGTTAATGGGAGATACGCAGTATTTT.

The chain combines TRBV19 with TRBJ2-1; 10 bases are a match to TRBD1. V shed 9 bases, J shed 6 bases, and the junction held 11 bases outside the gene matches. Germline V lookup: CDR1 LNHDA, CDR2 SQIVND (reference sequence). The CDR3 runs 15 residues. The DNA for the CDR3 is TGTGCCAGCACTGATCCGGGACAGGGGCTCAATGAGCAGTTCTTC. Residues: CASTDPGQGLNEQFF.

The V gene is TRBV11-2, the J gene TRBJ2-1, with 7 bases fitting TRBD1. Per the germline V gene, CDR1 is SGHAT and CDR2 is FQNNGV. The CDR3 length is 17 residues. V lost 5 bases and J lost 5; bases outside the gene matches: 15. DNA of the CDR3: TGTGCCAGCAGCCCAGTAAGGGGGCAGGGGGTCAACAATGAGCAGTTCTTC. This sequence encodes CASSPVRGQGVNNEQFF. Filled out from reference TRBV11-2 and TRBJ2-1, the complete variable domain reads EAGVAQSPRYKIIEKRQSVAFWCNPISGHATLYWYQQILGQGPKLLIQFQNNGVVDDSQLPKDRFSAERLKGVDSTLKIQPAKLEDSAVYLCASSPVRGQGVNNEQFFGPGTRLTVL.

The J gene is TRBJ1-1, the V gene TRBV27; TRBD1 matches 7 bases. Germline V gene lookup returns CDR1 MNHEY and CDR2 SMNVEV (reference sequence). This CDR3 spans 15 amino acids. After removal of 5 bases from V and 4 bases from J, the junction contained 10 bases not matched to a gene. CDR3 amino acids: CASSTAGTDFTEAFF. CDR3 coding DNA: TGTGCCAGCAGTACAGCCGGGACAGACTTCACTGAAGCTTTCTTT.